This T cell receptor (beta chain) comes out of a study of blood T cell repertoires in COVID-19. Study details: The origin of the acute and convalescent COVID-19 samples was the United States, Italy and Spain. Sample material is recorded as cDNA or gDNA derived from T cells, B-cell-depleted T cells, or PBMCs.

Per the authors' pipeline: Reference gene primer amplification yielded estimated nucleated cell counts. The protocol was immunoSEQ multiplex PCR, while the TCRdb copy is restricted to in-frame clones and leaves out a portion. V and J calls and clone size are as listed in that table; D and trimming were resolved from the DNA. The top ten hold 4% to 4.5% of the sample, which has about 240,000 clones, approximately 85% seen once. Looked up from germline, CDR1 is MNHEY and CDR2 is SVGAGI. Trimming removed 8 bases from V and 0 bases from J, with 13 bases in between. CDR3 size: 15 residues. This chain uses TRBV6-5 with TRBJ1-4; D is possibly TRBD1 (6 bases). Source material: peripheral blood. The sequence came from a man in his fifties or sixties with acute or convalescent COVID-19. CDR3 in DNA: TGTGCCAGCGGACAGAACAGCGCAACTAATGAAAAACTGTTTTTT. Amino acids: CASGQNSATNEKLFF.